Shown below are 22 T cell receptor beta chains from a single sample sequenced in a study of identical twins. Using its own MiXCR run on the 5' RACE reads, TCRdb lists one record per CDR3 protein. The table has approximately 620,000 distinct CDR3 sequences, more than 6.5% seen once. These data were likewise used in another study, on yellow fever vaccine responses in identical twins.

Sequenced material: PBMCs. The receptors here all came from a woman aged 18-30 years in good health.

This clonotype has at least ten counts. This chain connects TRBV29-1 to TRBJ2-7; D unclear. Per germline, CDR1 SQVTM and CDR2 ANQGSEA. The V gene lost 2 bases and the J gene lost 3 bases, with 5 bases spanning the gap. This CDR3 comprises 11 residues. CDR3 sequence reads: CSVEMDYEQYF. In DNA form, the CDR3 reads TGCAGCGTTGAAATGGACTACGAGCAGTACTTC.

There are many counts of this clonotype. The genes are TRBV4-3 and TRBJ2-1; 12 bases agree with TRBD2. Germline V gene sequence: CDR1 LGHNA, CDR2 YSLEER. The CDR3 contains 17 residues. J was trimmed by 6 bases and V by 0 bases; bases with no gene match: 6. The CDR3: CASSQDPLAGGRNEQFF. The CDR3 bases are TGCGCCAGCAGCCAAGACCCCCTAGCGGGAGGGCGCAATGAGCAGTTCTTC.

This clonotype was seen repeatedly, ten times or more. V and J are TRBV24-1 and TRBJ1-5, with D tentatively TRBD1 (5 bases). The CDR3 runs 13 residues. Between the trimmed V and J ends, which lost 5 bases and 7 bases, there was a span of 11 bases. Germline lookup yields CDR1 KGHDR and CDR2 SFDVKD. CDR3 residues: CATSGEGWQPQHF. The CDR3 region has the DNA TGTGCCACCAGTGGAGAGGGGTGGCAGCCCCAGCATTTT.

The chain carries TRBV5-1 and TRBJ2-1; D is uncertain. In germline, CDR1 is SGHRS, CDR2 YFSETQ. Trimming left V 5 bases short and J 12 bases short, with 21 bases between. The CDR3 length is 14 residues. The CDR3 sequence is CASSLMDHVDGQFF. The CDR3 nucleotides read TGCGCCAGCAGTTTAATGGACCATGTAGATGGGCAGTTCTTC.

Only a few counts were recorded for this clonotype. The chain recombines TRBV7-2 with TRBJ2-5, with unresolved D. Trimming stripped 2 bases from V and 1 base from J, with 11 bases between. This CDR3 spans 15 amino acids. Germline-derived CDR1 and CDR2 are SGHTA and FQGNSA. CDR3 sequence reads: CASSLIPRAQETQYF. The CDR3 DNA reads as TGTGCCAGCAGCTTAATTCCCCGCGCCCAAGAGACCCAGTACTTC.

The chain links TRBV15 to TRBJ2-7; no clear D gene. CDR3 size: 15 residues. Germline V gene lookup returns CDR1 LNHNV and CDR2 YYDKDF (reference sequence). The V end was cut by 5 bases, the J end by 4 bases, with 18 bases between. The CDR3 nucleotides read TGTGCCACCAGCGTCGGAGCTCTGGATGGGTACGAGCAGTACTTC. The encoded protein is CATSVGALDGYEQYF. The full variable domain, with the rest looked up from reference TRBV15 and TRBJ2-7, is DAMVIQNPRYQVTQFGKPVTLSCSQTLNHNVMYWYQQKSSQAPKLLFHYYDKDFNNEADTPDNFQSRRPNTSFCFLDIRSPGLGDTAMYLCATSVGALDGYEQYFGPGTRLTVT.

This clonotype was seen ten or more times. One end of the junction does not line up with germline, which may come from a read error. This sequence joins TRBV4-3 and TRBJ2-5; TRBD2 matches 11 bases. In germline, CDR1 is LGHNA, CDR2 YSLEER. CDR3 length equals 15 residues. CDR3 DNA: TGTGCCAGCAGCCAAGGACTAGCGGGTGGAGAGACCCAGTACTTC. Its translation: CASSQGLAGGETQYF.

The V call is TRBV15, the J call TRBJ1-2, with D unresolved. The CDR3 has 15 residues. Trimming pared 0 bases from V and 3 bases from J, leaving 11 bases between. The germline V gene encodes CDR1 LNHNV and CDR2 YYDKDF (reference sequence). In DNA, the CDR3 is TGTGCCACCAGCAGAGATCGATCCCCTTACTATGGCTACACCTTC. Its translation: CATSRDRSPYYGYTF.

Many counts were recorded for this clonotype. This chain uses TRBV4-1 with TRBJ2-1, with 12 bases identical to TRBD2. Germline CDR1 and CDR2: MGHRA and YSYEKL. The V and J ends lost 4 bases and 4 bases, in that order; junction bases with no gene match: 8. The CDR3 is 17 amino acids. CDR3 loop: CASSRGGLAGLYNEQFF. The CDR3 nucleotides are TGCGCCAGCAGCCGGGGAGGACTAGCGGGATTATACAATGAGCAGTTCTTC.

The chain employs TRBV15 and TRBJ1-5, with D possibly TRBD1 on 5 matching bases. Between the trimmed V and J ends, which lost 1 base and 3 bases, there was a span of 16 bases. The germline gives CDR1 LNHNV, CDR2 YYDKDF (reference sequence). This CDR3 region has 17 residues. Here the CDR3 reads CATSRGGQGGNNQPQHF. CDR3 nucleotides: TGTGCCACCAGCAGAGGTGGGCAGGGAGGTAACAATCAGCCCCAGCATTTT.

The chain recombines TRBV19 with TRBJ2-5; D may be TRBD1 (5 bases). CDR1 is LNHDA, CDR2 SQIVND, per germline (reference sequence). The V end was cut by 5 bases, the J end by 3 bases, with 25 bases between. The CDR3 length is 18 residues. In DNA form, the CDR3 reads TGTGCCAGTAGTGCCCTTGCCAAGGAAGGGGTTGAGAAAGAGACCCAGTACTTC. Its translation is CASSALAKEGVEKETQYF. The variable domain in full, with the rest retrieved from reference TRBV19 and TRBJ2-5, is DGGITQSPKYLFRKEGQNVTLSCEQNLNHDAMYWYRQDPGQGLRLIYYSQIVNDFQKGDIAEGYSVSREKKESFPLTVTSAQKNPTAFYLCASSALAKEGVEKETQYFGPGTRLLVL.

In its sample, this clonotype was seen many times. The CDR3: CASSLDRITYEQYF. The CDR3 nucleotides are TGTGCCAGCAGTTTAGACAGAATAACCTACGAGCAGTACTTC. V and J are TRBV12-3 or TRBV12-4 and TRBJ2-7; unclear D gene. The CDR3 is 14 residues long. Trimming cost V 1 base and J 2 bases, with 9 bases left between them.

V usage is TRBV30 and J usage is TRBJ2-5; tentative D call: TRBD1 (6 bases). This CDR3 region has 12 residues. With 3 bases removed from V and 4 bases from J, the gap between germline ends came to 9 bases. Per the germline V gene, CDR1 is GTSNPN and CDR2 is SVGIG (reference sequence). The DNA of the CDR3 is TGTGCCTGGAGCAGGGGCGGAGAGACCCAGTACTTC. It specifies CAWSRGGETQYF. The entire variable domain, with the rest obtained from reference TRBV30 and TRBJ2-5, is as follows: SQTIHQWPATLVQPVGSPLSLECTVEGTSNPNLYWYRQAAGRGLQLLFYSVGIGQISSEVPQNLSASRPQDRQFILSSKKLLLSDSGFYLCAWSRGGETQYFGPGTRLLVL.

This chain links TRBV6-1 with TRBJ2-2; 11 bases fit TRBD2. V lost 5 bases and J lost 5; bases outside the gene matches: 7. CDR1 and CDR2 from the germline V gene are MNHNS and SASEGT. This CDR3 has 16 residues. CDR3 in DNA: TGTGCCAGCAGTCGTATAACTAGCGGGGGAACCGGGGAGCTGTTTTTT. Translated, it gives CASSRITSGGTGELFF.

This chain connects TRBV11-2 to TRBJ2-1; the D gene is possibly TRBD2 (6 bases). The CDR3 covers 14 residues. The germline V gene has CDR1 SGHAT and CDR2 FQNNGV. V was pared by 7 bases and J by 1 base, with 11 bases between. The DNA for the CDR3 is TGTGCCAGCAAGGCGGGGCTATCCTACAATGAGCAGTTCTTC. This gives the protein CASKAGLSYNEQFF.

Written as DNA, the CDR3 is TGTGCCAGCAGCCGAATAGGGACGGCCCGAAATTTCAATGAGCAGTTCTTC. Its translation: CASSRIGTARNFNEQFF. The chain carries TRBV3-1 and TRBJ2-1, with D perhaps assigned TRBD1 or TRBD2 (5 bases each). Looked up from germline, CDR1 is LGHDT and CDR2 is YNNKEL (reference sequence). Between the trimmed V and J ends, which lost 4 bases and 6 bases, there was a span of 22 bases. The CDR3 runs 17 residues.

The J gene is TRBJ2-7, the V gene TRBV27, with D unclear. The V and J ends lost 9 bases and 3 bases respectively, with 15 bases between them. This CDR3 spans 13 amino acids. Looked up from germline, CDR1 is MNHEY and CDR2 is SMNVEV (reference sequence). This CDR3 is CASPKARIYEQYF. The DNA for the CDR3 is TGTGCCAGTCCGAAGGCTAGGATCTACGAGCAGTACTTC.

The rearrangement joins TRBV28 to TRBJ2-5; TRBD2 might be the D (5 bases). Germline values: CDR1 MDHEN, CDR2 SYDVKM. This CDR3 spans 14 amino acids. The germline V and J ends were trimmed by 5 bases and 5 bases, with 15 bases remaining between them. The CDR3 nucleotides read TGTGCCAGCAGTGCCAGCGGACGACGGGAGACCCAGTACTTC. The encoded protein is CASSASGRRETQYF.

This clonotype has just a few counts. This chain joins TRBV15 and TRBJ2-3; 8 nucleotides match TRBD2. The V gene end was trimmed by 0 bases and the J gene end by 11 bases; junction bases not matched to a gene: 13. The CDR3 loop spans 16 amino acids. Germline V gives CDR1 LNHNV, CDR2 YYDKDF (reference sequence). CDR3 loop: CATSRDRAGDPTGQYF. DNA of the CDR3: TGTGCCACCAGCAGAGATAGAGCGGGAGACCCAACGGGGCAGTATTTT.

This clonotype was found many times. The rearrangement uses TRBV3-1 and TRBJ2-2; 9 bases agree with TRBD1. CDR1 LGHDT and CDR2 YNNKEL come from the germline V gene (reference sequence). V lost 4 bases to trimming and J lost 2 bases; unmatched junction nucleotides: 5. This CDR3 has 16 amino acids. CDR3 region: CASSPTGGANTGELFF. The DNA for the CDR3 is TGTGCCAGCAGCCCGACAGGGGGTGCCAACACCGGGGAGCTGTTTTTT. Together with reference TRBV3-1 and TRBJ2-2, the CDR3 gives the full variable domain: DTAVSQTPKYLVTQMGNDKSIKCEQNLGHDTMYWYKQDSKKFLKIMFSYNNKELIINETVPNRFSPKSPDKAHLNLHINSLELGDSAVYFCASSPTGGANTGELFFGEGSRLTVL.

The sample holds many counts of this clonotype. This rearrangement joins TRBV3-1 to TRBJ2-1; D is unresolved. This CDR3 has 14 amino acids. The germline V and J ends were trimmed by 4 bases and 5 bases, with 12 bases remaining between them. Germline loops: CDR1 LGHDT, CDR2 YNNKEL (reference sequence). The CDR3 DNA follows: TGTGCCAGCAGCCTGGACGTACCCCACAATGAGCAGTTCTTC. It specifies CASSLDVPHNEQFF.

This clonotype appeared a few times. The J gene is TRBJ2-7, the V gene TRBV6-2 or TRBV6-3, with D possibly matching TRBD1 (6 bases). The CDR3 runs 15 residues. Trimming shortened V by 6 bases and J by 4 bases, and 19 bases separated the two germline ends. Germline lookup yields CDR1 MNHEY and CDR2 SVGEGT. The CDR3 spells CASRQTGKKEYEQYF. CDR3 DNA sequence: TGTGCCAGCAGGCAAACAGGGAAGAAGGAATACGAGCAGTACTTC.